The clone carrying this T cell receptor beta chain showed up just once. The sample comes from a study of blood T cell repertoires in COVID-19. Study at large: Italy, Spain and the United States were the sources of the convalescent and acute COVID-19 samples. The cDNA or gDNA used as material had been derived from T cells, B-cell-depleted T cells, or PBMCs.

The CDR3 is 13 amino acids. The germline CDR1 and CDR2 sequences are SEHNR and FQNEAQ (reference sequence). V was trimmed by 4 bases and J by 11 bases, leaving 12 bases between them. Per the study methods: Amplification from reference gene primers served as the basis for estimated nucleated cell counts. The data were produced by immunoSEQ multiplex PCR, yet TCRdb's version contains in-frame clones alone and is incomplete. The V and J calls and clone size were taken over from that table, and D and trimming were inferred from the DNA. Found here are 200,000 to 300,000 clones, around four fifths of them singletons; the top ten hold 4.2%.

This TCR came from a man between 60 and 70 years old with acute or convalescent COVID-19. V and J are TRBV7-9 and TRBJ1-6; D remains ambiguous. Sequences were obtained from peripheral blood. The CDR3 DNA reads as TGTGCCAGCAGCTCTCCCAACTCCACACCCCTCCACTTT. It is translated as CASSSPNSTPLHF. The full variable domain, in which reference TRBV7-9 and TRBJ1-6 provide the parts outside the CDR3, is DTGVSQNPRHKITKRGQNVTFRCDPISEHNRLYWYRQTLGQGPEFLTYFQNEAQLEKSRLLSDRFSAERPKGSFSTLEIQRTEQGDSAMYLCASSSPNSTPLHFGNGTRLTVT.